These 20 T cell receptor beta chains were all obtained from the same sample, sequenced in a study of vaccination and CD4 T cells after COVID-19. Sequence data for DNA of cultured CD4+ T cells were generated by the Oncomine TCR Beta short-read assay. Each CDR3 protein is one row after TCRdb ran MiXCR on the PCR reads. Of about 15,000 distinct CDR3 sequences in the sample, over 45% were seen once. Antigens of these TCRs are unknown. Time point denoted: late sampling 161 to 241 days after vaccination in a few convalescent patients. Described treatment: approximately nine-day PBMC culture with coronavirus spike peptide pools or control peptides (ViraFEST assay). Sequencing was performed on CD4+ T cells from blood, cultured in vitro, taken about 7 months after SARS-CoV-2 vaccination. Every receptor here comes from a human donor who had recovered from COVID-19.

The J gene is TRBJ1-5, the V gene TRBV2; D not resolved. CDR1 SNHLY and CDR2 FYNNEI come from the germline V gene. There are 14 residues in the CDR3. V was pared by 3 bases and J by 7 bases, with 13 bases between. The CDR3: CASSEPDTKQPQHF. CDR3 coding DNA: TGTGCCAGCAGTGAGCCTGACACCAAACAGCCCCAGCATTTT.

This chain connects TRBV20-1 to TRBJ2-3, with 8 bases aligning to TRBD1. The CDR3 is made up of 15 amino acids. V lost 5 bases to trimming and J lost 4 bases; unmatched junction nucleotides: 11. The V gene's germline CDR1 is DFQATT and CDR2 SNEGSKA (reference sequence). The CDR3 region has the DNA TGCAGTGCTCCGGACAGGGCGAGGATCCCAGATACGCAGTATTTT. Translated, it gives CSAPDRARIPDTQYF.

The rearrangement uses TRBV7-3 and TRBJ2-2, with TRBD2 as a possible D gene (6 bases). The length of the CDR3 is 14 residues. Germline lookup yields CDR1 SGHTA and CDR2 FQGTGA. Trimming pared 8 bases from V and 5 bases from J, leaving 15 bases between. For the CDR3, the DNA is TGTGCCAGCGGCAGCGGGTCGGGGACCGGGGAGCTGTTTTTT. Amino acids: CASGSGSGTGELFF. Based on the CDR3 plus reference TRBV7-3 and TRBJ2-2, the full variable domain is GAGVSQTPSNKVTEKGKYVELRCDPISGHTALYWYRQSLGQGPEFLIYFQGTGAADDSGLPNDRFFAVRPEGSVSTLKIQRTERGDSAVYLCASGSGSGTGELFFGEGSRLTVL.

This clonotype is deemed medium-sized. The rearrangement uses TRBV24-1 and TRBJ2-5, with D perhaps given as TRBD1 or TRBD2 (6 bases each). The CDR3 spans 14 residues. Germline V gene lookup returns CDR1 KGHDR and CDR2 SFDVKD. The V end lost 2 bases, the J end lost 5 bases, and 11 bases lay between the germline ends. The CDR3 DNA reads as TGTGCCACCAGTGATTCCGGGGGCTCGGAGACCCAGTACTTC. This gives the protein CATSDSGGSETQYF.

CDR3 DNA sequence: TGTGCCACCAGCAGAGATGACACCACCGGGGAGCTGTTTTTT. This translates into CATSRDDTTGELFF. This rearrangement joins TRBV15 to TRBJ2-2; D unresolved. Germline loops: CDR1 LNHNV, CDR2 YYDKDF (reference sequence). The CDR3 extends over 14 amino acids. V shed 0 bases and J shed 4 bases, with 6 bases lying between them.

V and J are TRBV4-3 and TRBJ2-2, with D tentatively TRBD2 (5 bases). Germline loops: CDR1 LGHNA, CDR2 YSLEER. Deletions cut 0 bases from V and 1 base from J, with 15 bases between. The CDR3 contains 18 residues. This CDR3 reads CASSQELVAILNTGELFF. In DNA, the CDR3 is TGCGCCAGCAGCCAAGAACTAGTCGCAATACTGAACACCGGGGAGCTGTTTTTT.

This chain joins TRBV6-5 and TRBJ2-3; 9 nucleotides line up with TRBD2. The V gene end was trimmed by 0 bases and the J gene end by 2 bases; junction bases not matched to a gene: 6. This CDR3 contains 17 residues. Germline values: CDR1 MNHEY, CDR2 SVGAGI. The CDR3 DNA is TGTGCCAGCAGTTACTCGTCTAGCGGGGCTTACACAGATACGCAGTATTTT. Protein sequence: CASSYSSSGAYTDTQYF.

This sequence joins TRBV20-1 and TRBJ2-3; 9 bases map to TRBD2. J gave up 5 bases and V 0 bases, and 9 bases lay outside the gene matches. This CDR3 is built from 16 residues. The V gene's germline CDR1 is DFQATT and CDR2 SNEGSKA (reference sequence). CDR3: CSARDPGGAGGDTQYF. CDR3 DNA sequence: TGCAGTGCTAGAGATCCAGGCGGAGCGGGAGGAGATACGCAGTATTTT.

Worth noting for this clonotype: A junction boundary mismatches the germline segment, possibly from a read error. V gene TRBV20-1 combines with J gene TRBJ2-1; 9 bases agree with TRBD2. Germline V gene lookup returns CDR1 DFQATT and CDR2 SNEGSKA (reference sequence). The CDR3 has 17 amino acids. Written as DNA, the CDR3 is TGCAGTGCGAGAGGGTCTAGCGGGACCAGCTCCTACAATGAGCAGTTCTTC. Its translation is CSARGSSGTSSYNEQFF.

This clonotype was detected once. The chain carries TRBV20-1 and TRBJ2-7, with 8 bases identical to TRBD2. The CDR3 has 14 amino acids. Germline CDR1 reads DFQATT; CDR2 reads SNEGSKA (reference sequence). The trim removed 1 base at V and 2 bases at J, leaving 4 bases unmatched. The CDR3 loop reads CSARAGSGAYEQYF. In DNA, the CDR3 is TGCAGTGCTAGAGCGGGTAGCGGGGCCTACGAGCAGTACTTC.

The chain is built from TRBV7-2 and TRBJ2-2; the match to TRBD1 covers 9 bases. The junction had 4 bases not matched to a gene; V was cut back by 5 bases and J by 0 bases. The CDR3 loop spans 16 amino acids. Germline values: CDR1 SGHTA, CDR2 FQGNSA. The CDR3 reads CASSRRTGANTGELFF. CDR3 DNA sequence: TGTGCCAGCAGCAGGCGGACAGGGGCGAACACCGGGGAGCTGTTTTTT.

The V gene is TRBV20-1, the J gene TRBJ2-1; 10 positions agree with TRBD2. V dropped 4 bases and J dropped 9; count of bases not matched to a gene: 9. This CDR3 is 14 amino acids long. Germline values: CDR1 DFQATT, CDR2 SNEGSKA (reference sequence). The CDR3 DNA follows: TGCAGTGCTACCAGAGCGGGAGGGCCAGGTGAGCAGTTCTTC. This gives the protein CSATRAGGPGEQFF.

This clonotype appeared a few times. The rearrangement joins TRBV7-3 to TRBJ2-7, with D maybe TRBD1 (6 bases). Germline CDR1 is SGHTA and CDR2 is FQGTGA. The length of the CDR3 is 14 residues. The ends were cut back, 0 bases at V and 5 bases at J, with 11 bases in the middle. The CDR3 loop reads CASSLTGTYHEQYF. In nucleotides, the CDR3 is TGTGCCAGCAGCTTAACCGGGACATACCACGAGCAGTACTTC.

This clonotype was recorded a few times. CDR3 DNA sequence: TGTGCCAGCAGTGGTAGGGGGGCCGGTCAGCCCCAGCATTTT. Amino acid sequence: CASSGRGAGQPQHF. This chain joins TRBV2 and TRBJ1-5; a possible D gene is TRBD1 (6 bases). The length of the CDR3 is 14 residues. Germline loops: CDR1 SNHLY, CDR2 FYNNEI. Deletions cut 4 bases from V and 6 bases from J, with 13 bases between. The full variable domain, in which reference TRBV2 and TRBJ1-5 provide the parts outside the CDR3, is EPEVTQTPSHQVTQMGQEVILRCVPISNHLYFYWYRQILGQKVEFLVSFYNNEISEKSEIFDDQFSVERPDGSNFTLKIRSTKLEDSAMYFCASSGRGAGQPQHFGDGTRLSIL.

This clonotype has a handful of counts. CDR3 amino acids: CSARPGNYGYTF. The DNA for the CDR3 is TGCAGTGCTAGACCCGGTAACTATGGCTACACCTTC. The chain carries TRBV20-1 and TRBJ1-2; no definite D call. CDR1 is DFQATT and CDR2 is SNEGSKA in the germline V gene (reference sequence). CDR3 length equals 12 residues. Trimming left V 2 bases short and J 1 base short, with 5 bases between.

The chain uses TRBV11-3 and TRBJ2-5; D perhaps matches TRBD2 (6 bases). The CDR3 length is 16 residues. V shed 4 bases and J shed 7 bases, with 22 bases lying between them. CDR1 and CDR2 from the germline V gene are SGHNT and YENEEA. The CDR3 sequence is CASSSDLSGTGRTQYF. The CDR3, as DNA: TGTGCCAGCAGCTCCGACCTTAGCGGAACCGGCAGGACCCAGTACTTC. Full variable domain (outside the CDR3, taken from reference TRBV11-3 and TRBJ2-5): EAGVVQSPRYKIIEKKQPVAFWCNPISGHNTLYWYLQNLGQGPELLIRYENEEAVDDSQLPKDRFSAERLKGVDSTLKIQPAELGDSAVYLCASSSDLSGTGRTQYFGPGTRLLVL.

The chain employs TRBV20-1 and TRBJ1-1; maybe TRBD1 (6 bases). The ends were cut back, 2 bases at V and 10 bases at J, with 17 bases in the middle. The germline gives CDR1 DFQATT, CDR2 SNEGSKA (reference sequence). This CDR3 has 13 residues. The CDR3 region has the DNA TGCAGTGCTAGATTTGTCGGGGGGCTAAGAGCTTTCTTT. This encodes CSARFVGGLRAFF.

V is TRBV20-1 and J is TRBJ1-3; the D is unclear. V was shortened by 3 bases and J by 8 bases, with 14 bases between the two germline ends. The V gene's germline CDR1 is DFQATT and CDR2 SNEGSKA (reference sequence). The CDR3 is 13 amino acids. This CDR3 is CSARNSRGDTIYF. The CDR3 nucleotides are TGCAGTGCTAGGAACAGCCGTGGGGACACCATATATTTT.

By frequency in the sample, this clonotype is large. The V and J genes are TRBV6-5 and TRBJ2-7; maybe TRBD2 (5 bases). V dropped 0 bases and J dropped 0 bases, with 9 bases sitting between them. CDR3 length equals 15 residues. CDR1 and CDR2 from the germline V gene are MNHEY and SVGAGI. Here the CDR3 DNA reads TGTGCCAGCAGTTACTCAGCGGACGGCTCCTACGAGCAGTACTTC. Its translation is CASSYSADGSYEQYF.

This clonotype is categorized as medium-sized. V usage is TRBV15 and J usage is TRBJ2-7, with no clear D. Germline V gene data show CDR1 as LNHNV and CDR2 as YYDKDF (reference sequence). V dropped 4 bases and J dropped 3 bases, with 19 bases sitting between them. The CDR3 sequence is 16 residues long. For the CDR3, the DNA is TGTGCCACCAGCACTGTTACGGAGACCCTTTACTACGAGCAGTACTTC. This translates into CATSTVTETLYYEQYF. The full variable domain, completed using reference TRBV15 and TRBJ2-7, is DAMVIQNPRYQVTQFGKPVTLSCSQTLNHNVMYWYQQKSSQAPKLLFHYYDKDFNNEADTPDNFQSRRPNTSFCFLDIRSPGLGDTAMYLCATSTVTETLYYEQYFGPGTRLTVT.